This TCR beta chain derives from a study of TIL therapy for anti-PD-1-resistant metastatic lung cancer. The immunoSEQ assay was v3. The method was immunoSEQ multiplex PCR; TCRdb's version includes in-frame clones alone and lacks a portion of them. The sample consists of about 12,000 clones, 60% to 80% of them appearing once. Per germline, CDR1 KGHSH and CDR2 LQKENI. Trimming took off 4 bases at V and 11 bases at J, with 14 bases between the two ends. This CDR3 has 12 residues. Indicated time point: pre-treatment sample, taken before nivolumab and TIL therapy. This chain connects TRBV18 to TRBJ1-1, with D possibly matching TRBD1 (5 bases). Sequenced material: blood, taken at baseline. This TCR was sampled from a person aged 25-79 years with non-small cell lung cancer. The CDR3: CASSRGDPLAFF. The CDR3 region has the DNA TGTGCCAGCTCACGGGGGGACCCCCTGGCTTTCTTT.